A selection of T cell receptor beta chains follows, all from one sample in a study of T cells after posttransplantation cyclophosphamide. Data came from immunoSEQ multiplex PCR; TCRdb stores just in-frame clones and leaves some out. The table lists 40,000 to 45,000 clones, with no singletons. Input material: PBMCs. The source is a man in his forties in good health, CMV-negative, and a related stem cell transplant donor. CDR3s include the opening cysteine and the closing phenylalanine or tryptophan. The D gene is left open where the match is weak. The size of a clone is reported for some rows only, either as once, few or many, or as a class for expanded clones.

TRBV21-1	.	TRBJ1-1	many	14	CASSPWVEGVGAFF	TGTGCCAGCAGCCCTTGGGTGGAAGGGGTTGGAGCTTTCTTT
TRBV10-3	.	TRBJ2-3	many	12	CALGGGTDTQYF	TGTGCCCTAGGGGGGGGGACAGATACGCAGTATTTT
TRBV11-3	.	TRBJ1-3	many	15	CASAADSSSGNTIYF	TGTGCCAGCGCCGCGGACAGCTCCTCTGGAAACACCATATATTTT
TRBV14	TRBD1	TRBJ2-2	many	16	CASSPGTGSHPGELFF	TGTGCCAGCAGCCCCGGGACAGGGTCCCATCCCGGGGAGCTGTTTTTT
TRBV6-5	.	TRBJ2-6	many	15	CASNTGNSGANVLTF	TGTGCCAGCAATACAGGGAACTCTGGGGCCAACGTCCTGACTTTC
TRBV7-3	.	TRBJ2-7	few	14	CASSLLGGPYEQYF	TGTGCCAGCAGCTTGTTGGGGGGACCCTACGAGCAGTACTTC
TRBV20-1	.	TRBJ1-2	many	10	CSGTGGGYTF	TGCAGTGGAACGGGGGGGGGCTACACCTTC
TRBV5-1	TRBD1	TRBJ1-1	many	15	CASSISTGRNTEAFF	TGCGCCAGCAGCATTTCGACAGGGCGGAACACTGAAGCTTTCTTT
TRBV5-6	TRBD1	TRBJ2-5	.	15	CASSFPGTGQETQYF	TGTGCCAGCAGCTTCCCCGGGACAGGACAAGAGACCCAGTACTTC
TRBV18	.	TRBJ1-3	many	16	CASSLGQTSSGNTIYF	TGTGCCAGCTCCCTCGGACAGACAAGCTCTGGAAACACCATATATTTT
TRBV10-3	TRBD2	TRBJ2-1	many	14	CATTRGVQDNEQFF	TGTGCCACCACACGGGGGGTCCAAGACAATGAGCAGTTCTTC
TRBV7-2	TRBD2	TRBJ2-1	many	13	CASSPSGRSEQFF	TGTGCCAGCAGTCCTAGCGGGAGGTCTGAGCAGTTCTTC
TRBV5-4	.	TRBJ2-1	many	14	CASSLGQNYNEQFF	TGTGCCAGCAGCCTGGGACAAAACTACAATGAGCAGTTCTTC
TRBV5-1	.	TRBJ1-1	many	16	CASSPGDRSSMMVAFF	TGCGCCAGCAGCCCCGGAGACAGGAGCTCCATGATGGTGGCTTTCTTT
TRBV7-3	TRBD2	TRBJ2-3	many	15	CASSLIAGGTDTQYF	TGTGCCAGCAGCTTAATAGCGGGAGGCACAGATACGCAGTATTTT
TRBV7-2	TRBD2	TRBJ2-1	.	14	CASSFGGNPGEQFF	TGTGCCAGCAGCTTCGGGGGGAATCCGGGCGAGCAGTTCTTC
TRBV30	TRBD1	TRBJ2-2	.	16	CAWSVVRGRLTGELFF	TGTGCCTGGAGTGTAGTGAGGGGGCGCTTGACCGGGGAGCTGTTTTTT
TRBV2	.	TRBJ2-3	few	12	CASTAPRGSQYF	TGTGCCAGCACCGCCCCCCGGGGGTCCCAGTATTTT
TRBV5-6	.	TRBJ2-4	many	14	CASSLTRGVDIQYF	TGTGCCAGCAGCTTGACTCGGGGAGTGGACATTCAGTACTTC
TRBV20-1	.	TRBJ2-1	many	11	CSASRGNEQFF	TGCAGTGCTAGCCGCGGCAATGAGCAGTTCTTC
TRBV7-3	.	TRBJ2-2	many	16	CASSLNAGSNTGELFF	TGTGCCAGCAGCTTAAATGCAGGGTCGAACACCGGGGAGCTGTTTTTT
TRBV5-6	.	TRBJ1-5	many	15	CASSSSGQSNQPQHF	TGTGCCAGCAGCTCGTCCGGACAGTCTAATCAGCCCCAGCATTTT
TRBV10-3	.	TRBJ1-5	many	13	CAISEMTDQPQHF	TGTGCCATCAGTGAGATGACAGATCAGCCCCAGCATTTT
TRBV7-9	.	TRBJ2-5	many	13	CASSRGTQATQYF	TGTGCCAGCAGCCGCGGGACCCAGGCGACCCAGTACTTC
TRBV4-1	TRBD1	TRBJ1-1	many	15	CASSPGLDRDTEAFF	TGCGCCAGCAGCCCAGGTTTGGACAGGGACACTGAAGCTTTCTTT
TRBV5-1	.	TRBJ1-2	many	17	CASSLEGQIYSAYGYTF	TGCGCCAGCAGCTTGGAAGGACAAATCTATTCTGCCTATGGCTACACCTTC
TRBV10-3	TRBD2	TRBJ2-5	many	13	CAISLSGGETQYF	TGTGCCATCAGCCTTAGCGGGGGAGAGACCCAGTACTTC
TRBV13	TRBD1	TRBJ2-3	.	14	CASLRDRGSDTQYF	TGTGCCAGCCTAAGAGACAGGGGGTCAGATACGCAGTATTTT
TRBV5-4	TRBD2	TRBJ2-3	few	15	CATRTSGGTTDTQYF	TGTGCCACCCGGACTAGCGGGGGGACCACAGATACGCAGTATTTT
TRBV10-3	TRBD1	TRBJ1-2	.	15	CAISGGGQGQYGYTF	TGTGCCATCAGCGGGGGGGGACAGGGACAATATGGCTACACCTTC
TRBV15	TRBD2	TRBJ2-3	few	15	CATSGTSGVTDTQYF	TGTGCCACCAGCGGAACTAGCGGGGTTACAGATACGCAGTATTTT
TRBV2	.	TRBJ1-4	.	14	CASKGAGGAEKLFF	TGTGCCAGCAAAGGGGCTGGGGGCGCCGAAAAGCTGTTTTTT
TRBV6-1	.	TRBJ2-6	many	14	CASSDNSGANVLTF	TGTGCCAGCAGTGACAACTCTGGGGCCAACGTCCTGACTTTC
TRBV7-2	.	TRBJ2-1	many	13	CASSLGILNEQFF	TGTGCCAGCAGCTTAGGTATCCTCAATGAGCAGTTCTTC
TRBV14	TRBD1	TRBJ2-5	.	13	CASSLRQGVFQYF	TGTGCCAGCAGCTTACGACAGGGGGTGTTTCAGTACTTC
TRBV6-5	.	TRBJ2-3	many	13	CASRTGDRSRDYF	TGTGCCAGCAGGACGGGGGACCGTTCACGGGACTATTTT
TRBV13	TRBD2	TRBJ2-3	few	21	CASSLVPGGRLAAGYTDTQYF	TGTGCCAGCAGCCTGGTACCGGGGGGTCGACTAGCGGCTGGGTACACAGATACGCAGTATTTT
TRBV7-6	.	TRBJ2-3	.	16	CASSPSGSGRTDTQYF	TGTGCCAGCAGCCCCTCCGGGAGTGGTAGAACAGATACGCAGTATTTT
TRBV14	.	TRBJ1-2	many	13	CASSQGGRDGYTF	TGTGCCAGCAGCCAAGGGGGCAGGGATGGCTACACCTTC
TRBV11-2	.	TRBJ1-4	many	14	CASSPIRDQAKLFF	TGTGCCAGCAGCCCTATACGGGATCAAGCAAAACTGTTTTTT
TRBV2	TRBD1	TRBJ1-1	many	15	CASRGTGGANTEAFF	TGTGCCAGCAGGGGGACAGGGGGGGCGAACACTGAAGCTTTCTTT
TRBV19	.	TRBJ1-1	many	13	CASSIRVNTEAFF	TGTGCCAGTAGTATCCGGGTGAACACTGAAGCTTTCTTT
TRBV15	TRBD1	TRBJ1-5	many	15	CATSIQDRANQPQHF	TGTGCCACCAGCATACAGGACAGGGCAAATCAGCCCCAGCATTTT
TRBV6-5	TRBD1	TRBJ1-4	many	15	CASSPDRGPAEKLFF	TGTGCCAGCAGTCCCGACAGGGGGCCAGCGGAAAAACTGTTTTTT
TRBV21-1	.	TRBJ1-1	many	16	CASSTHPDLDSTEAFF	TGTGCCAGCAGTACGCATCCCGACCTTGACTCCACTGAAGCTTTCTTT
TRBV7-3	.	TRBJ2-3	medium-sized	15	CASSLTSGGTDTQYF	TGTGCCAGCAGCTTAACTTCAGGCGGCACAGATACGCAGTATTTT
TRBV7-9	.	TRBJ2-1	.	12	CASSPQDNEQFF	TGTGCCAGCAGCCCCCAGGACAATGAGCAGTTCTTC
TRBV28	.	TRBJ2-2	few	12	CASRTLTGELFF	TGTGCCAGCCGGACACTCACCGGGGAGCTGTTTTTT
TRBV5-4	.	TRBJ2-1	many	16	CASSLGTSTLKNEQFF	TGTGCCAGCAGCCTTGGGACTTCCACCCTTAAAAATGAGCAGTTCTTC